This TCR beta chain is from a study of memory B cells and T cells in multiple sclerosis. The study's findings and limits: Normalization was needed because clone-set size differences affected shared clonotype counts.

Points on this clone: What it recognizes is unknown.

Here immunoSEQ multiplex PCR was the method, and the copy in TCRdb shows in-frame clones only, minus some. The data hold 8,000 or so clones, with under 60% observed a single time. The CDR3 loop spans 13 amino acids. The V gene's germline CDR1 is GTSNPN and CDR2 SVGIG (reference sequence). V was cut by 1 base and J by 3 bases, with 10 bases left in between. The rearrangement joins TRBV30 to TRBJ2-7; D not certain. This sequence was found in a human donor with multiple sclerosis. The sequenced sample was memory (CD45RO+) CD8+ T cells from blood. The CDR3 nucleotides read TGTGCCTGGAGTGGAGTCTACAGCTACGAGCAGTACTTC. Translation: CAWSGVYSYEQYF.